The 29 T cell receptor beta chains listed next were all sequenced from one sample in a study of T cell responses to AZD1222 COVID-19 vaccine. The assay was immunoSEQ multiplex PCR, and TCRdb's table has in-frame clones only and misses some. The sample lists approximately 180,000 clones; 90% to 95% were seen once. The sample was peripheral blood, taken 28 days after the second dose of the MenACWY control vaccine. These receptors came from an adult who received the MenACWY meningococcal vaccine as a control.

The CDR3 protein is CASGERETNTGELFF. CDR3 DNA: TGTGCCAGCGGGGAGCGGGAGACCAACACCGGGGAGCTGTTTTTT. V gene TRBV2 combines with J gene TRBJ2-2, with 8 bases matching TRBD2. The germline V gene encodes CDR1 SNHLY and CDR2 FYNNEI. The V segment lost 8 bases and the J segment 2 bases; nucleotides outside the gene matches: 7. The CDR3 is made up of 15 amino acids.

This clone appeared once. The chain is built from TRBV30 and TRBJ1-6; weak D call: TRBD1 (5 bases). CDR1 is GTSNPN and CDR2 is SVGIG in the germline V gene (reference sequence). The CDR3 covers 15 residues. The V end was cut by 4 bases, the J end by 6 bases, with 16 bases between. The CDR3 reads CAWTVKGLSNSPLHF. CDR3 nucleotide sequence: TGTGCCTGGACCGTTAAGGGGTTGAGTAATTCACCCCTCCACTTT.

The chain carries TRBV24-1 and TRBJ1-2; 10 bases match TRBD1. V shed 5 bases, J shed 3 bases, and the junction held 8 bases outside the gene matches. Germline V gene lookup returns CDR1 KGHDR and CDR2 SFDVKD. The CDR3 spans 16 residues. CDR3 amino acids: CATSGPTTGGHYGYTF. The CDR3 bases are TGTGCCACCAGTGGTCCTACGACAGGGGGCCACTATGGCTACACCTTC.

The genes are TRBV3-1 (or the pseudogene TRBV3-2) and TRBJ2-7; 10 nucleotides agree with TRBD1. The V gene end was trimmed by 3 bases and the J gene end by 9 bases; junction bases not matched to a gene: 8. The CDR3 contains 14 residues. Germline V lookup: CDR1 LGHDT, CDR2 YNNKEL (reference sequence). The CDR3 reads CASSHAGTGVRQYF. The CDR3 DNA reads as TGTGCCAGCAGCCATGCCGGGACAGGGGTAAGGCAGTACTTC.

The chain is built from TRBV7-2 and TRBJ1-1; no clear D gene. Trimming took 2 bases from V and 0 from J, leaving 4 bases between them. Germline CDR1 SGHTA, CDR2 FQGNSA. The CDR3 runs 13 residues. The DNA for the CDR3 is TGTGCCAGCAGCTTACTTATGAACACTGAAGCTTTCTTT. Its protein product is CASSLLMNTEAFF.

The chain is built from TRBV3-1 (or the pseudogene TRBV3-2) and TRBJ1-2; weak D call: TRBD1 (6 bases). Germline values: CDR1 LGHDT, CDR2 YNNKEL (reference sequence). This CDR3 is built from 16 residues. V was trimmed by 1 base and J by 7 bases, leaving 19 bases between them. CDR3 sequence: CASSQVDGRGGSGYTF. For the CDR3, the DNA is TGTGCCAGCAGCCAAGTAGACGGCAGGGGAGGATCTGGCTACACCTTC.

A note on this clone: The limits of the CDR3 on the DNA are not certain, so only TCRdb's listed CDR3 is given. The chain links TRBV6-6 to TRBJ2-7. The germline gives CDR1 MNHNY, CDR2 SVGAGI (reference sequence). The length of the CDR3 is 12 amino acids, counting both ends. CDR3 residues: CASSFGAGEQYF.

The V call is TRBV12-3 or TRBV12-4, the J call TRBJ1-5; 7 bases line up with TRBD1. The CDR3 length is 13 residues. V was pared by 4 bases and J by 7 bases, with 4 bases of the junction left unmatched. CDR3 in DNA: TGTGCCAGCAGTTCCGGGACAGTACAGCCCCAGCATTTT. Its translation is CASSSGTVQPQHF.

The genes are TRBV6-2 or TRBV6-3 and TRBJ1-3, with D maybe TRBD1 (5 bases). This CDR3 comprises 16 residues. Between the trimmed V and J ends, which lost 0 bases and 0 bases, there was a span of 9 bases. Germline V lookup: CDR1 MNHEY, CDR2 SVGEGT. CDR3 residues: CASSYSRGPSGNTIYF. CDR3 nucleotides: TGTGCCAGCAGTTACTCGAGGGGACCCTCTGGAAACACCATATATTTT.

The chain links TRBV3-1 (or the pseudogene TRBV3-2) to TRBJ2-7; D call uncertain. CDR1 LGHDT and CDR2 YNNKEL come from the germline V gene (reference sequence). With 2 bases removed from V and 3 bases from J, the gap between germline ends came to 8 bases. The CDR3 extends over 13 amino acids. The CDR3 loop reads CASSQTALYEQYF. In DNA, the CDR3 is TGTGCCAGCAGCCAAACCGCACTCTACGAGCAGTACTTC.

CDR3 sequence: CSVGLAEAEAFF. The CDR3 region has the DNA TGCAGCGTGGGTCTGGCTGAAGCTGAAGCTTTCTTT. This chain joins TRBV29-1 and TRBJ1-1, with D unclear. Germline V CDR1 and CDR2: SQVTM, ANQGSEA. The CDR3 loop spans 12 amino acids. With 6 bases removed from V and 6 bases from J, the gap between germline ends came to 14 bases.

The chain links TRBV9 to TRBJ1-2; 7 nucleotides line up with TRBD1. CDR3 length: 13 amino acids. Germline-derived CDR1 and CDR2 are SGDLS and YYNGEE. V lost 3 bases to trimming and J lost 5 bases; unmatched junction nucleotides: 4. The CDR3 DNA follows: TGTGCCAGCAGCGACGGGACAGTTTATGGCTACACCTTC. Its translation: CASSDGTVYGYTF.

The V and J genes are TRBV3-1 (or the pseudogene TRBV3-2) and TRBJ1-4; D is uncertain. The V end lost 4 bases, the J end lost 5 bases, and 8 bases lay between the germline ends. Germline V lookup: CDR1 LGHDT, CDR2 YNNKEL (reference sequence). This CDR3 has 13 residues. This chain's CDR3 is CASSLLVNEKLFF. In nucleotides, the CDR3 is TGTGCCAGCAGCCTTTTAGTAAATGAAAAACTGTTTTTT.

The chain links TRBV11-3 to TRBJ1-1; tentatively, D is TRBD1 (6 bases). The V end was cut by 3 bases, the J end by 6 bases, with 17 bases between. CDR1 and CDR2 from the germline V gene are SGHNT and YENEEA. This CDR3 is 15 amino acids long. The CDR3 sequence is CASSFTGHREPEAFF. The CDR3 DNA reads as TGTGCCAGCAGCTTCACGGGACACCGGGAGCCTGAAGCTTTCTTT.

On this clone: The junction does not match germline at one end; this may be a read error. This chain links TRBV12-3 or TRBV12-4 with TRBJ1-2, with D unclear. The CDR3 is 12 amino acids. CDR3 sequence: CASSVADGGYTF. CDR3 nucleotides: TGTGCCAGCAGTGTAGCAGATGGTGGCTACACCTTC.

The chain uses TRBV29-1 and TRBJ2-4; 7 bases align to TRBD2. The CDR3 is 17 residues long. Germline CDR1 reads SQVTM; CDR2 reads ANQGSEA. V was clipped by 4 bases and J by 0 bases; unmatched bases: 12. The CDR3 here is CSVVSPSLAVAKNIQYF. The DNA of the CDR3 is TGCAGCGTTGTATCCCCTAGTCTAGCGGTAGCCAAAAACATTCAGTACTTC.

The V gene is TRBV7-2, the J gene TRBJ1-2; D gene unclear. In germline, CDR1 is SGHTA, CDR2 FQGNSA. V dropped 5 bases and J dropped 4 bases, with 17 bases sitting between them. The CDR3 is 15 residues long. In DNA, the CDR3 is TGTGCCAGCAGCCCCCAGCCTGGCAGGTCCTATGGCTACACCTTC. Residues: CASSPQPGRSYGYTF.

The chain recombines TRBV5-1 with TRBJ2-3; 7 nucleotides align to TRBD1. This CDR3 comprises 15 residues. Germline V gene sequence: CDR1 SGHRS, CDR2 YFSETQ. J was trimmed by 5 bases and V by 3 bases; bases with no gene match: 9. This CDR3 is CASSSAGGSGDTQYF. The CDR3 DNA sequence: TGCGCCAGCAGCTCCGCAGGGGGATCTGGAGATACGCAGTATTTT.

This clone was found once. The CDR3 DNA follows: TGTGCCAGCAGTTTATACAGCTGGGGGAATTCACCCCTCCACTTT. Protein product: CASSLYSWGNSPLHF. The chain carries TRBV28 and TRBJ1-6; D possibly corresponds to TRBD1 (5 bases). Per the germline V gene, CDR1 is MDHEN and CDR2 is SYDVKM. This CDR3 comprises 15 residues. Trimming pared 1 base from V and 7 bases from J, leaving 11 bases between.

The gene calls are TRBV4-2 and TRBJ1-6; D gene uncertain. The CDR3 is 16 amino acids. V was shortened by 1 base and J by 0 bases, with 7 bases between the two germline ends. The germline V gene encodes CDR1 LGHNA and CDR2 YNFKEQ. CDR3 in DNA: TGTGCCAGCAGCCAAGGTGGAGTCTCCTATAATTCACCCCTCCACTTT. Encoded protein: CASSQGGVSYNSPLHF.

A few counts support this clone. J is TRBJ1-6 and V is TRBV7-2; the D is unclear. Looked up from germline, CDR1 is SGHTA and CDR2 is FQGNSA. V was shortened by 5 bases and J by 10 bases, with 12 bases between the two germline ends. There are 13 residues in the CDR3. The CDR3 sequence: CASSPPLRSPLHF. Written as DNA, the CDR3 is TGTGCCAGCAGCCCCCCTTTACGGTCACCCCTCCACTTT. Using reference TRBV7-2 and TRBJ1-6 for the parts outside the CDR3, the full variable domain is GAGVSQSPSNKVTEKGKDVELRCDPISGHTALYWYRQSLGQGLEFLIYFQGNSAPDKSGLPSDRFSAERTGGSVSTLTIQRTQQEDSAVYLCASSPPLRSPLHFGNGTRLTVT.

The chain joins TRBV6-4 to TRBJ1-1, with no clear D. CDR3 length equals 14 residues. V shed 3 bases and J shed 0 bases, with 8 bases lying between them. CDR1 is MRHNA and CDR2 is SNTAGT in the germline V gene. Written as DNA, the CDR3 is TGTGCCAGCAGTGAAGGAGGGTTGAACACTGAAGCTTTCTTT. As protein: CASSEGGLNTEAFF.

The V call is TRBV9, the J call TRBJ2-1; the match to TRBD2 covers 9 bases. Looked up from germline, CDR1 is SGDLS and CDR2 is YYNGEE. The ends lost 3 bases at V and 8 bases at J; junction bases unmatched: 18. The CDR3 is 18 amino acids. CDR3 DNA sequence: TGTGCCAGCAGCGCGGGGAGCGGGAGGAGAATGGGAGCATATGAGCAGTTCTTC. Protein: CASSAGSGRRMGAYEQFF. The whole variable domain, remainder taken from reference TRBV9 and TRBJ2-1, is DSGVTQTPKHLITATGQRVTLRCSPRSGDLSVYWYQQSLDQGLQFLIQYYNGEERAKGNILERFSAQQFPDLHSELNLSSLELGDSALYFCASSAGSGRRMGAYEQFFGPGTRLTVL.

The CDR3 nucleotides read TGTGCCACCAGCAGAGATCGTCGGGGGTCCTCCTACGAGCAGTACTTC. Its translation is CATSRDRRGSSYEQYF. The chain carries TRBV15 and TRBJ2-7, with a weak D call TRBD2 (6 bases). The V gene lost 0 bases and the J gene lost 0 bases, with 12 bases spanning the gap. Germline CDR1 and CDR2: LNHNV and YYDKDF (reference sequence). This CDR3 spans 16 amino acids.

The chain links TRBV29-1 to TRBJ2-5, with 10 bases lining up with TRBD2. Trimming removed 6 bases from V and 0 bases from J; junction bases left unmatched: 4. Germline CDR1 reads SQVTM; CDR2 reads ANQGSEA. This CDR3 contains 14 residues. The DNA of the CDR3 is TGCAGCGTCGGACTAGCGGTCTACCAAGAGACCCAGTACTTC. Its translation: CSVGLAVYQETQYF.

The chain uses TRBV3-1 (or the pseudogene TRBV3-2) and TRBJ2-4; D perhaps matches TRBD1 (5 bases). Trimming removed 0 bases from V and 9 bases from J, with 15 bases in between. Germline-derived CDR1 and CDR2 are LGHDT and YNNKEL (reference sequence). CDR3 length: 15 amino acids. The CDR3 here is CASSQDVTGASIQYF. CDR3 coding DNA: TGTGCCAGCAGCCAAGATGTAACAGGAGCGAGCATTCAGTACTTC.

The genes are TRBV19 and TRBJ2-1; 8 bases align to TRBD2. Per germline, CDR1 LNHDA and CDR2 SQIVND (reference sequence). Trimming at V came to 6 bases and at J to 0 bases, leaving 10 bases not matched to a gene. CDR3 length: 17 residues. The CDR3 spells CASSPGGRSGSYNEQFF. CDR3 in DNA: TGTGCCAGTAGCCCTGGCGGGAGGTCGGGCTCCTACAATGAGCAGTTCTTC.

The J gene is TRBJ2-7, the V gene TRBV28; D may be TRBD1 (6 bases). Germline V CDR1 and CDR2: MDHEN, SYDVKM. Trimming shortened V by 6 bases and J by 6 bases, and 12 bases separated the two germline ends. The CDR3 extends over 12 amino acids. CDR3 DNA: TGTGCCAGCAGACAACCAGGGGCCGAGCAGTACTTC. Residues: CASRQPGAEQYF. The variable domain in full, completed from reference TRBV28 and TRBJ2-7, reads DVKVTQSSRYLVKRTGEKVFLECVQDMDHENMFWYRQDPGLGLRLIYFSYDVKMKEKGDIPEGYSVSREKKERFSLILESASTNQTSMYLCASRQPGAEQYFGPGTRLTVT.

The rearrangement joins TRBV2 to TRBJ2-3, with a weak D call TRBD2 (5 bases). The germline gives CDR1 SNHLY, CDR2 FYNNEI. The CDR3 is 12 residues long. The V end was cut by 7 bases, the J end by 6 bases, with 11 bases between. The CDR3, as DNA: TGTGCCAGCAAGGGTAGCGAGGATACGCAGTATTTT. As protein: CASKGSEDTQYF.